The 26 T cell receptor beta chains listed next were all sequenced from one sample in a study of cytomegalovirus exposure and HLA in healthy donors. Both 60 Vbeta primers and 13 Jbeta primers went into the PCR. Clones were sequenced by immunoSEQ multiplex PCR, and TCRdb holds only the in-frame ones, with some missing. The table includes roughly 100,000 clones, around 60% detected once. The sample consisted of PBMCs. All receptors come from a woman aged 45 to 65 in good health and CMV-seronegative.

The chain couples TRBV5-8 to TRBJ1-6; D is ambiguous. This CDR3 spans 14 amino acids. Between the trimmed V and J ends, which lost 5 bases and 6 bases, there was a span of 12 bases. Germline V gene lookup returns CDR1 SGHTS and CDR2 YDEGEE. CDR3 sequence reads: CASRDTVFNSPLHF. CDR3 sequence (DNA): TGTGCCAGCAGAGATACAGTTTTTAATTCACCCCTCCACTTT. Variable domain in full (rest from reference TRBV5-8 and TRBJ1-6): EAGVTQSPTHLIKTRGQQATLRCSPISGHTSVYWYQQALGLGLQFLLWYDEGEERNRGNFPPRFSGRQFPNYSSELNVNALELEDSALYLCASRDTVFNSPLHFGNGTRLTVT.

The rearrangement uses TRBV7-9 and TRBJ2-1, with TRBD2 matching 9 bases. Germline loops: CDR1 SEHNR, CDR2 FQNEAQ (reference sequence). Losses at the gene ends were 1 base for V and 8 bases for J; bases not matched to a gene: 6. The CDR3 is 15 residues long. CDR3 coding DNA: TGTGCCAGCAGCTTAGGGGGAGCGGGAGGCTATGAGCAGTTCTTC. This encodes CASSLGGAGGYEQFF.

This clone has just one count. The chain joins TRBV10-3 to TRBJ2-3, with D uncertain. The ends were cut back, 5 bases at V and 4 bases at J, with 10 bases in the middle. Per the germline V gene, CDR1 is ENHRY and CDR2 is SYGVKD. This CDR3 has 13 amino acids. The chain's CDR3 is CAISYEAPDTQYF. CDR3 bases: TGTGCCATCAGTTATGAGGCCCCAGATACGCAGTATTTT.

V and J are TRBV29-1 and TRBJ1-4; a weak D match, TRBD1 (5 bases). Trimming pared 5 bases from V and 8 bases from J, leaving 15 bases between. The germline gives CDR1 SQVTM, CDR2 ANQGSEA. The CDR3 has 13 residues. CDR3 sequence (DNA): TGCAGCGTTTCGATCAATCGGGGGGAAAAACTGTTTTTT. The encoded protein is CSVSINRGEKLFF.

This clone was found a few times. The chain uses TRBV10-2 and TRBJ2-1, with TRBD2 identical over 10 bases. Trimming cost V 5 bases and J 6 bases; bases outside gene matches: 4. Germline lookup yields CDR1 WSHSY and CDR2 SAAADI. This CDR3 spans 14 amino acids. The CDR3 bases are TGCGCCAGCAGTATAAGCGGGGGGGCCAATGAGCAGTTCTTC. This translates into CASSISGGANEQFF.

The CDR3 DNA reads TGTGCCAGTAGTATCAGGGGCTGGACTGAAGCTTTCTTT. This encodes CASSIRGWTEAFF. The chain uses TRBV19 and TRBJ1-1; D possibly corresponds to TRBD1 (6 bases). Germline V gives CDR1 LNHDA, CDR2 SQIVND (reference sequence). This CDR3 has 13 amino acids. V gave up 3 bases and J gave up 5 bases, with 10 bases separating them.

This clone was recorded a few times. The rearrangement links TRBV11-2 to TRBJ1-1; no clear D gene. This CDR3 contains 16 residues. Germline V lookup: CDR1 SGHAT, CDR2 FQNNGV. V was shortened by 2 bases and J by 1 base, with 14 bases between the two germline ends. The CDR3 loop is CASSLTPPFANTEAFF. The CDR3 region has the DNA TGTGCCAGCAGCTTAACACCCCCGTTTGCGAACACTGAAGCTTTCTTT.

Concerning this clone itself: Sequence at one end of the junction differs from germline and may be a read error. The chain combines TRBV7-9 with TRBJ2-3; no reliable D call. Germline CDR1 SEHNR, CDR2 FQNEAQ (reference sequence). The CDR3 runs to 12 residues. For the CDR3, the DNA is TGTTCCAGCAGCCCCCTCGGGGATACGCAGTATTTT. This translates into CSSSPLGDTQYF.

The DNA for the CDR3 is TGTGCCAGCAGCCTGCGACGGCGGGATACTGAAGCTTTCTTT. As protein: CASSLRRRDTEAFF. J is TRBJ1-1 and V is TRBV6-4, with unresolved D. Trimming pared 6 bases from V and 5 bases from J, leaving 16 bases between. The CDR3 is made up of 14 amino acids. Germline V gene sequence: CDR1 MRHNA, CDR2 SNTAGT.

V is TRBV5-5 and J is TRBJ2-6; D uncertain. Looked up from germline, CDR1 is SGHKS and CDR2 is YYEKEE (reference sequence). Between the trimmed V and J ends, which lost 6 bases and 2 bases, there was a span of 3 bases. The CDR3 is 12 amino acids. The CDR3 sequence is CASIAGANVLTF. DNA for the CDR3: TGTGCCAGCATCGCTGGGGCCAACGTCCTGACTTTC.

As concerns this clone: The junction does not match germline at one end; this may be a read error. This chain joins TRBV7-8 and TRBJ2-1; TRBD2 matches 8 bases. This CDR3 has 15 residues. The germline gives CDR1 SGHVS, CDR2 FQNEAQ. This CDR3 is CASSFRTSSSNEQFF. The CDR3 DNA reads as TGTGCCAGCAGCTTTAGGACTAGCTCCTCCAATGAGCAGTTCTTC.

The V call is TRBV7-2, the J call TRBJ2-7; 11 nucleotides agree with TRBD2. CDR3 length: 15 amino acids. The junction had 6 bases not matched to a gene; V was cut back by 6 bases and J by 2 bases. From germline, CDR1 is SGHTA and CDR2 FQGNSA. The CDR3 sequence: CASRLAGDPPYEQYF. The CDR3 region has the DNA TGTGCCAGCAGACTAGCGGGGGACCCACCCTACGAGCAGTACTTC.

This rearrangement joins TRBV15 to TRBJ1-2, with D unresolved. The CDR3 runs to 15 residues. V was pared by 0 bases and J by 1 base, with 9 bases between. Germline CDR1 reads LNHNV; CDR2 reads YYDKDF (reference sequence). CDR3 sequence: CATSRDSQNNYGYTF. CDR3 in DNA: TGTGCCACCAGCAGAGATTCCCAGAATAACTATGGCTACACCTTC.

The chain has TRBV7-7 and TRBJ1-4, with D unclear. This CDR3 has 16 amino acids. Germline V lookup: CDR1 SSHAT, CDR2 FNYEAQ (reference sequence). The CDR3 reads CAIGVGSSATNEKLFF. CDR3 in DNA: TGTGCTATCGGTGTGGGCAGCTCAGCAACTAATGAAAAACTGTTTTTT.

This sequence joins TRBV6-5 and TRBJ2-7; 8 bases agree with TRBD1. Germline trimming cut 10 bases from V and 2 bases from J; bases unmatched to any gene: 10. The CDR3 totals 14 residues. Germline V gene lookup returns CDR1 MNHEY and CDR2 SVGAGI. CDR3 loop: CATGGQDGTYEQYF. DNA of the CDR3: TGTGCCACCGGGGGACAGGATGGGACCTACGAGCAGTACTTC.

The table lists this clone with a count of one. This chain links TRBV5-5 with TRBJ1-1, with 7 bases lining up with TRBD1. V lost 4 bases, J lost 5 bases, and 5 bases stayed unmatched. The CDR3 has 13 residues. Germline V lookup: CDR1 SGHKS, CDR2 YYEKEE (reference sequence). CDR3 sequence: CASSLQGSTEAFF. The CDR3 DNA is TGTGCCAGCAGCCTACAGGGGTCAACTGAAGCTTTCTTT.

The chain joins TRBV7-2 to TRBJ2-5; 7 bases are a match to TRBD2. Germline V gives CDR1 SGHTA, CDR2 FQGNSA. The CDR3 is 17 residues long. Trimming at V came to 1 base and at J to 5 bases, leaving 13 bases not matched to a gene. The CDR3 DNA reads TGTGCCAGCAGCTTAGGGCTGTCGGCGGGAGTAGGGGAGACCCAGTACTTC. Translated, it gives CASSLGLSAGVGETQYF.

The V gene is TRBV19, the J gene TRBJ2-4; TRBD1 matches 10 bases. CDR3 length: 18 amino acids. Looked up from germline, CDR1 is LNHDA and CDR2 is SQIVND (reference sequence). V was pared by 3 bases and J by 6 bases, with 14 bases of the junction left unmatched. This chain's CDR3 is CASSMTGTGAPLRNIQYF. CDR3 DNA: TGTGCCAGTAGTATGACCGGGACAGGGGCACCTCTCAGAAACATTCAGTACTTC.

V usage is TRBV6-1 and J usage is TRBJ2-7; 7 bases are a match to TRBD1. Trimming cost V 11 bases and J 2 bases; bases outside gene matches: 12. The CDR3 contains 14 residues. The germline V gene encodes CDR1 MNHNS and CDR2 SASEGT. The CDR3 is CAARPRDSTYEQYF. CDR3 DNA sequence: TGTGCCGCCCGGCCCCGGGACAGCACCTACGAGCAGTACTTC.

This clone was seen once. The genes are TRBV4-3 and TRBJ2-1; TRBD2 is a possible D gene (6 bases). This CDR3 has 17 amino acids. Germline assignment: CDR1 LGHNA and CDR2 YSLEER. V dropped 3 bases and J dropped 5 bases, with 20 bases sitting between them. The CDR3 protein is CASSQGHLGGKNNEQFF. CDR3 coding DNA: TGCGCCAGCAGCCAGGGTCATCTAGGCGGGAAGAACAATGAGCAGTTCTTC.

The V gene is TRBV7-9, the J gene TRBJ1-1, with D perhaps matching TRBD1 (5 bases). V was pared by 1 base and J by 6 bases, with 12 bases between. Germline CDR1 reads SEHNR; CDR2 reads FQNEAQ (reference sequence). CDR3 length: 14 residues. CDR3 amino acids: CASSLESGKSEAFF. The CDR3 DNA reads as TGTGCCAGCAGCTTAGAGTCAGGGAAGTCTGAAGCTTTCTTT.

This clone was seen only a few times. This chain uses TRBV5-1 with TRBJ1-1; D unresolved. Trimming took off 6 bases at V and 4 bases at J, with 16 bases between the two ends. This CDR3 comprises 14 residues. Germline-derived CDR1 and CDR2 are SGHRS and YFSETQ. CDR3 protein: CASTKPPGSTEAFF. CDR3 DNA: TGCGCCAGCACCAAACCCCCGGGGAGCACTGAAGCTTTCTTT.

This sequence joins TRBV28 and TRBJ1-5; 8 nucleotides match TRBD1. CDR1 and CDR2 (germline): MDHEN, SYDVKM. J gave up 10 bases and V 5 bases, and 16 bases lay outside the gene matches. This CDR3 has 16 amino acids. The CDR3 DNA follows: TGTGCCAGCAGTCTATCGGGACAGGTGGGGGGCCTTCCCCAGCATTTT. It yields the protein CASSLSGQVGGLPQHF.

In its sample, this clone was seen once. V and J are TRBV19 and TRBJ1-6; 10 positions match TRBD1. The CDR3 extends over 16 amino acids. Trimming cost V 9 bases and J 3 bases; bases outside gene matches: 8. Germline V lookup: CDR1 LNHDA, CDR2 SQIVND (reference sequence). The CDR3 sequence is CASQTGGLIYNSPLHF. Written as DNA, the CDR3 is TGTGCCAGCCAGACAGGGGGCCTCATCTATAATTCACCCCTCCACTTT.

The genes are TRBV18 and TRBJ1-5, with unresolved D. The CDR3 has 13 residues. CDR1 is KGHSH and CDR2 is LQKENI in the germline V gene. V was pared by 2 bases and J by 8 bases, with 10 bases between. The CDR3 nucleotides read TGTGCCAGCTCACCAGATGGGGAGAAGCCCCAGCATTTT. Protein sequence: CASSPDGEKPQHF.

The chain links TRBV13 to TRBJ1-6; D gene unclear. Looked up from germline, CDR1 is PRHDT and CDR2 is FYEKMQ (reference sequence). The CDR3 contains 14 residues. Trimming took 3 bases from V and 10 from J, leaving 13 bases between them. The CDR3 coding sequence is TGTGCCAGCAGCTTGGAGGGAAAAGGGTCACCCCTCCACTTT. Translated, it gives CASSLEGKGSPLHF.